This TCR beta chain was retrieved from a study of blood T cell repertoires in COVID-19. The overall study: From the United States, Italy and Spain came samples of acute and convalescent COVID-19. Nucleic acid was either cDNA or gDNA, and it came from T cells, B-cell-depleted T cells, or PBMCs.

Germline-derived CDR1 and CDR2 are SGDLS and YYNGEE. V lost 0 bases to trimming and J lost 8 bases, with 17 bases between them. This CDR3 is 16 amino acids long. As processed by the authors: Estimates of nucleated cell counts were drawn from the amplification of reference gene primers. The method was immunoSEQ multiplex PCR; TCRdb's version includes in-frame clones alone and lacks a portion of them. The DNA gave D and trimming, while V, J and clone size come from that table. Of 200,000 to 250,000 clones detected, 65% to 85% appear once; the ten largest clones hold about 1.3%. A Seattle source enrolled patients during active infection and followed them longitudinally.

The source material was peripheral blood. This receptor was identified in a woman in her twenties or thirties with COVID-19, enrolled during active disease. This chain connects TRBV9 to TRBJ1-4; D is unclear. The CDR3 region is CASSVGPDTAREKLFF. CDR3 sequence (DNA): TGTGCCAGCAGCGTAGGGCCCGACACCGCTCGAGAAAAACTGTTTTTT.